This T cell receptor (beta chain) comes out of a study of T cells expressing NK-cell markers. The CDR3 runs to 16 residues. TCRdb reanalyzed the 5' RACE reads, giving one entry per CDR3 protein sequence and no DNA. In all, the sample yields 160,000 or so distinct CDR3 sequences. Material: blood T cells: a sorted CD56 or NKG2C T cell subset, CD4+ or CD8+ T cells, or bulk PBMC T cells (not recorded which). This TCR came from a woman aged 18-70 years in good health. This chain links TRBV21-1 with TRBJ1-1. TRBV21-1 is designated a pseudogene. CDR3 amino acids: CASSKVGFVVNTEAFF.